Listed here are 10 T cell receptor beta chains from one sample, sequenced in a study of CD8+ T cells in alopecia areata. Documented treatment: oral pan-JAK inhibitor, 5-10 mg twice daily. Extraction of RNA preceded its reverse transcription into cDNA, which served as the sequencing template. Method: immunoSEQ multiplex PCR; TCRdb's copy keeps in-frame clones and lacks some. The data hold about 200,000 clones, with roughly 64% observed a single time. The sample was CD4+ T cells sorted from blood, taken at week 24, from a patient treated with tofacitinib. These receptors all come from a human donor with alopecia areata.

A few counts support this clone. The chain joins TRBV29-1 to TRBJ1-4, with a tentative D call TRBD1 (5 bases). Germline V gene data show CDR1 as SQVTM and CDR2 as ANQGSEA. The CDR3 extends over 14 amino acids. V lost 4 bases and J lost 10, with 19 bases in between. The CDR3 spells CSVATGLTETKLFF. CDR3 DNA: TGCAGCGTTGCGACGGGTCTGACAGAGACAAAACTGTTTTTT.

There are a few counts of this clone. The chain links TRBV7-9 to TRBJ1-2; D is ambiguous. CDR3 size: 12 residues. CDR1 SEHNR and CDR2 FQNEAQ come from the germline V gene (reference sequence). V was shortened by 1 base and J by 3 bases, with 3 bases between the two germline ends. CDR3 amino acids: CASSLVDYGYTF. CDR3 in DNA: TGTGCCAGCAGCTTAGTCGACTATGGCTACACCTTC.

The V gene is TRBV4-1, the J gene TRBJ1-3; the match to TRBD1 covers 8 bases. CDR3 length: 15 amino acids. The germline V gene has CDR1 MGHRA and CDR2 YSYEKL. V gave up 4 bases and J gave up 1 base; unmatched junction bases: 3. The CDR3 loop reads CASSLRQGSGNTIYF. DNA for the CDR3: TGCGCCAGCAGCCTCAGACAGGGGTCTGGAAACACCATATATTTT.

This clone was observed a few times. The rearrangement joins TRBV4-1 to TRBJ1-5; unclear D gene. Trimming took off 1 base at V and 1 base at J, with 14 bases between the two ends. Germline V CDR1 and CDR2: MGHRA, YSYEKL. The CDR3 runs 17 residues. In DNA, the CDR3 is TGCGCCAGCAGCCAAGTACACCCTCTCTTAAGCAATCAGCCCCAGCATTTT. Protein product: CASSQVHPLLSNQPQHF.

The J gene is TRBJ1-1, the V gene TRBV29-1; maybe TRBD1 (6 bases). From germline, CDR1 is SQVTM and CDR2 ANQGSEA. The CDR3 has 13 residues. The CDR3 DNA reads TGCACCACTTTGGGGGGCTTGAGCACTGAAGCTTTCTTT. As protein: CTTLGGLSTEAFF.

J is TRBJ2-3 and V is TRBV9; 8 bases agree with TRBD1. Trimming cost V 4 bases and J 1 base; bases outside gene matches: 8. Germline assignment: CDR1 SGDLS and CDR2 YYNGEE. The CDR3 has 16 amino acids. The CDR3 loop is CASSTPPGQGTDTQYF. CDR3 in DNA: TGTGCCAGCAGCACCCCGCCGGGACAGGGCACAGATACGCAGTATTTT.

V usage is TRBV7-9 and J usage is TRBJ2-5, with 7 bases fitting TRBD1. Germline V lookup: CDR1 SEHNR, CDR2 FQNEAQ (reference sequence). With V trimmed by 6 bases and J by 5 bases, 9 bases remained unmatched. This CDR3 spans 14 amino acids. CDR3 sequence reads: CASRLQTGTETQYF. CDR3 nucleotides: TGTGCCAGCAGACTCCAGACAGGGACGGAGACCCAGTACTTC.

J is TRBJ2-3 and V is TRBV5-1, with TRBD2 identical over 8 bases. CDR1 and CDR2 from the germline V gene are SGHRS and YFSETQ. J lost 4 bases, V lost 4 bases, and 5 bases had no gene match. CDR3 length equals 14 residues. For the CDR3, the DNA is TGCGCCAGCAGCGCCGGGACTAGTGCAGATACGCAGTATTTT. This encodes CASSAGTSADTQYF.

The chain uses TRBV5-1 and TRBJ2-7; tentatively, D is TRBD1 (8 bases). V was shortened by 2 bases and J by 10 bases, with 22 bases between the two germline ends. This CDR3 region has 15 residues. Germline-derived CDR1 and CDR2 are SGHRS and YFSETQ. As DNA, the CDR3 is TGCGCCAGCAGCTTCTCCTTAACCACAGGGGGGGTTCAGTACTTC. It specifies CASSFSLTTGGVQYF.

The chain recombines TRBV30 with TRBJ2-7; a weak D match, TRBD2 (6 bases). Germline CDR1 is GTSNPN and CDR2 is SVGIG (reference sequence). This CDR3 region has 15 residues. Trimming shortened V by 0 bases and J by 3 bases, and 15 bases separated the two germline ends. The CDR3 DNA reads as TGTGCCTGGAGTGTACGGAGCGCGGGGAACTACGAGCAGTACTTC. Translation gives CAWSVRSAGNYEQYF.